This T cell receptor beta chain derives from a study of shared clonotypes between healthy human individuals. As for the study in general: Donor ages ranged 18 to 49 years: two women, three men. There were three CD4 naive, three CD4 memory, two CD8 naive and one CD8 memory plates per donor.

The CDR3 length is 16 residues. From germline, CDR1 is MNHEY and CDR2 SVGAGI. The V and J ends lost 2 bases and 7 bases, in that order; junction bases with no gene match: 7. As originally analysed: Sequence data from immunoSEQ were junction-only and lacked quality scores; consequently, filtering differed. Generated by immunoSEQ multiplex PCR, the TCRdb table keeps only in-frame clones and is missing some. D and trimming come from the DNA, and the V and J calls and clone size come from that table. There are over a million clones in the sample; about 96% occur only once, and 1.2% lies in the top ten. This clone was observed a few times.

Sequencing was performed on naive CD4+ T cells sorted from blood. Described subset: CD45RA+ positively selected. The chain links TRBV6-5 to TRBJ2-2; 10 nucleotides align to TRBD2. This TCR derives from a man aged 30 to 45 in good health. Written as DNA, the CDR3 is TGTGCCAGCAGTTACGGGGGACTAGCGCTCGGCGGGGAGCTGTTTTTT. Protein: CASSYGGLALGGELFF.